This passage covers 13 T cell receptor beta chains from one sample sequenced in a study of blood T cell repertoires in COVID-19. Assay used: immunoSEQ multiplex PCR; TCRdb lists only in-frame clones, some missing. The sample has about 230,000 clones, roughly four fifths seen once. Input material: PBMCs or T cells enriched from blood (not recorded which). The receptors stem from a man aged 55 to 70 who had recovered from COVID-19.

The chain has TRBV4-3 and TRBJ2-3; TRBD2 matches 9 bases. This CDR3 is built from 14 residues. The V gene end was trimmed by 1 base and the J gene end by 8 bases; junction bases not matched to a gene: 4. Germline V gene data show CDR1 as LGHNA and CDR2 as YSLEER. The CDR3 region is CASSQGSAGGTQYF. CDR3 nucleotide sequence: TGCGCCAGCAGCCAAGGGTCAGCGGGGGGTACGCAGTATTTT.

CDR3: CATSNGQGLGGSPLHF. The CDR3 region has the DNA TGTGCCACCAGCAATGGACAGGGACTCGGCGGATCACCCCTCCACTTT. This chain links TRBV15 with TRBJ1-6; 8 bases line up with TRBD1. This CDR3 is 16 amino acids long. V lost 4 bases and J lost 10; bases outside the gene matches: 12. CDR1 is LNHNV and CDR2 is YYDKDF in the germline V gene (reference sequence).

This clone was observed a few times. The genes are TRBV2 and TRBJ2-7; D might be TRBD2 (6 bases). V dropped 10 bases and J dropped 4 bases, with 14 bases sitting between them. This CDR3 region has 12 residues. Germline values: CDR1 SNHLY, CDR2 FYNNEI. The CDR3 DNA reads TGTGCCACCGGCGGGGAAAGGTACGAGCAGTACTTC. Its translation is CATGGERYEQYF.

The chain carries TRBV2 and TRBJ1-6; D is unclear. Germline loops: CDR1 SNHLY, CDR2 FYNNEI. There are 13 residues in the CDR3. V was cut by 7 bases and J by 4 bases, with 8 bases left in between. CDR3 coding DNA: TGTGCCAGCACCCCCCTATATAATTCACCCCTCCACTTT. Its translation is CASTPLYNSPLHF.

This chain joins TRBV7-8 and TRBJ1-3; TRBD1 agrees at 7 bases. The trim removed 1 base at V and 0 bases at J, leaving 12 bases unmatched. The CDR3 length is 19 residues. Germline lookup yields CDR1 SGHVS and CDR2 FQNEAQ. This CDR3 is CASSLGAPTGQSSGNTIYF. The CDR3 DNA sequence: TGTGCCAGCAGCTTAGGAGCTCCGACAGGGCAGAGCTCTGGAAACACCATATATTTT.

V gene TRBV6-5 combines with J gene TRBJ2-2; D may be TRBD1 (6 bases). The CDR3 is made up of 14 amino acids. Trimming left V 4 bases short and J 3 bases short, with 9 bases between. The germline gives CDR1 MNHEY, CDR2 SVGAGI. The CDR3 DNA reads TGTGCCAGCAGTTTCTACAGGGACACCGGGGAGCTGTTTTTT. Encoded protein: CASSFYRDTGELFF.

J is TRBJ2-1 and V is TRBV19; D could derive from TRBD1 or TRBD2 (5 bases each). The length of the CDR3 is 16 residues. Trimming cost V 6 bases and J 0 bases, with 15 bases left between them. Looked up from germline, CDR1 is LNHDA and CDR2 is SQIVND (reference sequence). This CDR3 is CASRIQEVGSYNEQFF. CDR3 sequence (DNA): TGTGCCAGTAGAATACAGGAGGTTGGCTCCTACAATGAGCAGTTCTTC.

This clone showed up just once. CDR3: CAWSRTSSNQPQHF. In nucleotides, the CDR3 is TGTGCCTGGAGTCGGACATCTAGCAATCAGCCCCAGCATTTT. The genes are TRBV30 and TRBJ1-5, with D possibly matching TRBD1 (5 bases). The CDR3 sequence is 14 residues long. Germline assignment: CDR1 GTSNPN and CDR2 SVGIG (reference sequence). Trimming stripped 2 bases from V and 0 bases from J, with 8 bases between.

This sequence joins TRBV5-4 and TRBJ1-2, with 9 bases fitting TRBD1. The trim removed 2 bases at V and 1 base at J, leaving 9 bases unmatched. The CDR3 has 17 residues. Per the germline V gene, CDR1 is SGHNT and CDR2 is YYREEE (reference sequence). This CDR3 is CASSLHMGTGYNYGYTF. The CDR3, as DNA: TGTGCCAGCAGCTTACACATGGGGACAGGGTATAACTATGGCTACACCTTC.

This rearrangement joins TRBV6-5 to TRBJ2-1; TRBD1 matches at 12 bases. CDR3 length: 14 residues. CDR1 is MNHEY and CDR2 is SVGAGI in the germline V gene. V lost 8 bases and J lost 7; bases outside the gene matches: 6. The CDR3 region has the DNA TGTGCCAGCCTCGGGACAGGGGGCTGGAATGAGCAGTTCTTC. Amino acid sequence: CASLGTGGWNEQFF.

V and J are TRBV4-3 and TRBJ2-1; perhaps TRBD1 as D (6 bases). From germline, CDR1 is LGHNA and CDR2 YSLEER. The CDR3 covers 16 residues. V gave up 5 bases and J gave up 0 bases, with 14 bases separating them. CDR3 coding DNA: TGCGCCAGCAGCTCAAGCCGAGGGGGCTCCTACAATGAGCAGTTCTTC. Its translation is CASSSSRGGSYNEQFF.

V usage is TRBV4-3 and J usage is TRBJ1-2; TRBD1 matches at 7 bases. The CDR3 runs 14 residues. After removal of 0 bases from V and 4 bases from J, the junction contained 2 bases not matched to a gene. The germline CDR1 and CDR2 sequences are LGHNA and YSLEER. Here the CDR3 reads CASSQDRDSYGYTF. The CDR3 nucleotides are TGCGCCAGCAGCCAAGACCGGGACAGCTATGGCTACACCTTC.

The chain carries TRBV7-6 and TRBJ2-7; TRBD2 agrees at 10 bases. The V gene end was trimmed by 5 bases and the J gene end by 3 bases; junction bases not matched to a gene: 7. Germline lookup yields CDR1 SGHVS and CDR2 FNYEAQ. The CDR3 contains 15 residues. CDR3 sequence: CASSPLAGDIYEQYF. The CDR3 region has the DNA TGTGCCAGCAGCCCCCTAGCGGGGGATATCTACGAGCAGTACTTC.